The 27 T cell receptor beta chains reported below all come from one sample, sequenced in a study of T-cell memory formation after mild COVID-19. TCRdb used MiXCR to reprocess the 5' RACE reads, holding one entry per CDR3 protein. The sample holds around 300,000 distinct CDR3 sequences, 15% to 20% seen once. The specimen sequenced was PBMCs or a T cell subset sorted from them (not recorded which). Source of these receptors: a man aged 18-30 years who had mild COVID-19 (a few samples of this study predate the infection). Cell type and time point are not known.

This chain connects TRBV6-2 or TRBV6-3 to TRBJ2-7; tentative D call: TRBD1 (5 bases). Germline CDR1 MNHEY, CDR2 SVGEGT. The CDR3 covers 13 residues. Deletions cut 8 bases from V and 3 bases from J, with 14 bases between. CDR3 amino acids: CASDSSPNYEQYF. The CDR3 bases are TGTGCCAGCGACAGCTCACCAAACTACGAGCAGTACTTC.

The chain uses TRBV7-3 and TRBJ2-1, with 13 positions matching TRBD2. The V and J ends lost 3 bases and 8 bases, in that order; junction bases with no gene match: 4. The germline CDR1 and CDR2 sequences are SGHTA and FQGTGA. CDR3 size: 15 residues. This chain's CDR3 is CASSLGLAGYDEQFF. In DNA, the CDR3 is TGTGCCAGCAGCTTGGGACTAGCGGGGTATGATGAGCAGTTCTTC.

This clonotype has just a few counts. This chain joins TRBV7-9 and TRBJ1-2, with no clear D. The germline V gene has CDR1 SEHNR and CDR2 FQNEAQ (reference sequence). The CDR3 length is 13 residues. The V and J ends lost 1 base and 7 bases respectively, with 10 bases between them. CDR3 DNA sequence: TGTGCCAGCAGCTTAGGCCCAAAAGTTGGCTACACCTTC. Protein product: CASSLGPKVGYTF.

The V call is TRBV27, the J call TRBJ2-2; the match to TRBD2 covers 11 bases. This CDR3 has 18 amino acids. V trimming: 5 bases; J trimming: 5 bases; junction bases outside the gene matches: 13. Looked up from germline, CDR1 is MNHEY and CDR2 is SMNVEV (reference sequence). The CDR3 here is CASSIHSGGAPRTGELFF. The DNA for the CDR3 is TGTGCCAGCAGTATTCATAGCGGGGGGGCCCCACGTACCGGGGAGCTGTTTTTT.

This clonotype appeared a single time. CDR3 in amino acids: CASSHVDRGSGNTIYF. CDR3 nucleotides: TGCGCCAGCAGCCACGTCGACCGGGGCTCTGGAAACACCATATATTTT. The chain is built from TRBV4-3 and TRBJ1-3; no reliable D call. CDR3 length: 16 residues. V lost 3 bases, J lost 0 bases, and 12 bases lay in between. Germline V gives CDR1 LGHNA, CDR2 YSLEER.

This clonotype turned up a few times. This chain connects TRBV29-1 to TRBJ2-4; 11 nucleotides align to TRBD2. The CDR3 runs to 12 residues. The V segment lost 8 bases and the J segment 6 bases; nucleotides outside the gene matches: 3. Germline assignment: CDR1 SQVTM and CDR2 ANQGSEA. The CDR3 bases are TGCAGCAGCACTAGCGGGGGAAACATTCAGTACTTC. This translates into CSSTSGGNIQYF.

A few counts support this clonotype. The rearrangement uses TRBV28 and TRBJ2-7; D remains unclear. From germline, CDR1 is MDHEN and CDR2 SYDVKM. The ends were cut back, 10 bases at V and 0 bases at J, with 10 bases in the middle. The CDR3 runs to 12 residues. This CDR3 is CATHRSSYEQYV. CDR3 DNA: TGTGCCACCCACCGGAGCTCCTACGAGCAGTACGTC.

This clonotype occurred a few times. The V call is TRBV5-8, the J call TRBJ2-1; no definite D call. The CDR3 sequence is 15 residues long. V was pared by 2 bases and J by 0 bases, with 9 bases between. Germline V lookup: CDR1 SGHTS, CDR2 YDEGEE. The CDR3: CASSFRGISYNEQFF. CDR3 nucleotide sequence: TGTGCCAGCAGCTTTCGAGGCATCTCCTACAATGAGCAGTTCTTC. Full variable domain (outside the CDR3, taken from reference TRBV5-8 and TRBJ2-1): EAGVTQSPTHLIKTRGQQATLRCSPISGHTSVYWYQQALGLGLQFLLWYDEGEERNRGNFPPRFSGRQFPNYSSELNVNALELEDSALYLCASSFRGISYNEQFFGPGTRLTVL.

The V gene is TRBV29-1, the J gene TRBJ1-2; a weak D match, TRBD1 (6 bases). V was cut by 5 bases and J by 2 bases, with 15 bases left in between. CDR1 is SQVTM, CDR2 ANQGSEA, per germline. The CDR3 runs 14 residues. CDR3 DNA sequence: TGCAGCGTTCCCAGGGGTCGGTCGAACTATGGCTACACCTTC. As protein: CSVPRGRSNYGYTF.

The genes are TRBV7-3 and TRBJ1-5; unclear D gene. CDR1 and CDR2 from the germline V gene are SGHTA and FQGTGA. V was clipped by 4 bases and J by 6 bases, with 10 bases between them. The CDR3 sequence is 13 residues long. The CDR3, as DNA: TGTGCCAGCAGCTCTCAGGATGGTCAGCCCCAGCATTTT. This translates into CASSSQDGQPQHF.

This clonotype was detected ten times or more. The V and J genes are TRBV12-3 or TRBV12-4 and TRBJ1-5; TRBD1 agrees at 7 bases. The trim removed 4 bases at V and 4 bases at J, leaving 1 base unmatched. The CDR3 length is 13 residues. CDR3 bases: TGTGCCAGCAGTTCGACAGGGAATCAGCCCCAGCATTTT. Its protein is CASSSTGNQPQHF.

This chain connects TRBV7-9 to TRBJ2-2, with a possible D match to TRBD1 (6 bases). The CDR3 extends over 14 amino acids. Trimming took 5 bases from V and 4 from J, leaving 11 bases between them. CDR1 is SEHNR, CDR2 FQNEAQ, per germline (reference sequence). CDR3 coding DNA: TGTGCCAGCAGCCAGCGACAGGTCACCGGGGAGCTGTTTTTT. Its translation is CASSQRQVTGELFF.

The rearrangement joins TRBV10-2 to TRBJ2-1, with no clear D. This CDR3 is built from 12 residues. Trimming pared 4 bases from V and 9 bases from J, leaving 10 bases between. Germline CDR1 WSHSY, CDR2 SAAADI. The CDR3 DNA is TGCGCCAGCAGTGCTGGTTATGTTGAGCAGTTCTTC. It is translated as CASSAGYVEQFF.

The J gene is TRBJ2-3, the V gene TRBV12-3 or TRBV12-4; 10 bases fit TRBD2. Trimming at V came to 10 bases and at J to 4 bases, leaving 11 bases not matched to a gene. The CDR3 runs to 15 residues. This chain's CDR3 is CATKWSGGAADTQYF. Here the CDR3 DNA reads TGTGCCACAAAGTGGAGCGGGGGGGCGGCAGATACGCAGTATTTT.

The J gene is TRBJ2-2, the V gene TRBV6-6; TRBD1 aligns across 9 bases. The CDR3 extends over 16 amino acids. Trimming removed 7 bases from V and 6 bases from J; junction bases left unmatched: 12. CDR1 MNHNY and CDR2 SVGAGI come from the germline V gene (reference sequence). CDR3 sequence reads: CASTKPGQGNPGELFF. Here the CDR3 DNA reads TGTGCCAGCACCAAACCGGGACAGGGCAATCCCGGGGAGCTGTTTTTT.

The rearrangement uses TRBV5-1 and TRBJ1-1, with a weak D call TRBD1 (5 bases). This CDR3 has 14 amino acids. With 0 bases removed from V and 4 bases from J, the gap between germline ends came to 10 bases. The germline CDR1 and CDR2 sequences are SGHRS and YFSETQ. CDR3 region: CASSLGLGVTEAFF. The CDR3 nucleotides read TGCGCCAGCAGCTTGGGTCTAGGGGTCACTGAAGCTTTCTTT.

This clonotype has more than one count but fewer than ten. This chain links TRBV7-9 with TRBJ2-3, with TRBD1 matching over 7 bases. With 5 bases clipped from V and 4 bases from J, the junction kept 6 bases outside the gene matches. Germline lookup yields CDR1 SEHNR and CDR2 FQNEAQ (reference sequence). This CDR3 spans 14 amino acids. Here the CDR3 DNA reads TGTGCCAGCAGCGTGCCACAGGGGCCAGATACGCAGTATTTT. This gives the protein CASSVPQGPDTQYF.

This clonotype was detected ten times or more. This chain uses TRBV5-1 with TRBJ2-2, with a tentative D call TRBD2 (6 bases). Germline CDR1 is SGHRS and CDR2 is YFSETQ. The V end was cut by 0 bases, the J end by 3 bases, with 9 bases between. The CDR3 consists of 15 residues. CDR3 in amino acids: CASSLDPGDTGELFF. CDR3 in DNA: TGCGCCAGCAGCTTGGACCCGGGGGACACCGGGGAGCTGTTTTTT.

This clonotype has only a few counts. CDR3 nucleotides: TGTGCCAGCACTACTAGCGGGGACATTCAGTACTTC. It translates to CASTTSGDIQYF. J is TRBJ2-4 and V is TRBV6-5, with 10 bases lining up with TRBD2. The CDR3 runs to 12 residues. Germline V gives CDR1 MNHEY, CDR2 SVGAGI. V lost 7 bases to trimming and J lost 8 bases; unmatched junction nucleotides: 2.

This chain joins TRBV6-5 and TRBJ1-4, with TRBD1 matching over 9 bases. The CDR3 has 18 amino acids. V lost 4 bases and J lost 0; bases outside the gene matches: 9. Germline CDR1 MNHEY, CDR2 SVGAGI. The CDR3 region has the DNA TGTGCCAGCAGTTTCAGCTCCCGGGACAGGGCAACTAATGAAAAACTGTTTTTT. Its protein is CASSFSSRDRATNEKLFF.

V usage is TRBV2 and J usage is TRBJ2-7; D unclear. V dropped 7 bases and J dropped 4 bases, with 11 bases sitting between them. CDR1 is SNHLY, CDR2 FYNNEI, per germline. This CDR3 region has 12 residues. CDR3 residues: CASISDGYEQYF. The CDR3 nucleotides read TGTGCCAGCATATCGGACGGTTACGAGCAGTACTTC.

This chain's CDR3 is CASSSGQGSAETQYF. The CDR3 coding sequence is TGTGCCAGCAGTTCGGGACAGGGGTCCGCGGAGACCCAGTACTTC. The chain joins TRBV27 to TRBJ2-5, with TRBD1 matching over 10 bases. The V gene end was trimmed by 4 bases and the J gene end by 5 bases; junction bases not matched to a gene: 7. Germline V lookup: CDR1 MNHEY, CDR2 SMNVEV (reference sequence). The CDR3 totals 15 residues.

This clonotype was observed a few times. The chain recombines TRBV24-1 with TRBJ2-3; D ambiguous. The V gene's germline CDR1 is KGHDR and CDR2 SFDVKD. The CDR3 has 13 amino acids. V lost 2 bases to trimming and J lost 3 bases, with 5 bases between them. The CDR3 DNA reads as TGTGCCACCAGTGATTCACGGACAGATACGCAGTATTTT. Encoded protein: CATSDSRTDTQYF.

In this sample, this clonotype turned up a few times. The chain joins TRBV7-8 to TRBJ2-7; 8 bases map to TRBD1. The V segment lost 1 base and the J segment 5 bases; nucleotides outside the gene matches: 7. There are 15 residues in the CDR3. CDR1 and CDR2 from the germline V gene are SGHVS and FQNEAQ. The CDR3 coding sequence is TGTGCCAGCAGCTTAGTCACAGGGGGTGTCGACGAGCAGTACTTC. Residues: CASSLVTGGVDEQYF. Together with reference TRBV7-8 and TRBJ2-7, the CDR3 gives the full variable domain: GAGVSQSPRYKVAKRGQDVALRCDPISGHVSLFWYQQALGQGPEFLTYFQNEAQLDKSGLPSDRFFAERPEGSVSTLKIQRTQQEDSAVYLCASSLVTGGVDEQYFGPGTRLTVT.

The chain joins TRBV7-2 to TRBJ1-1; D gene uncertain. CDR1 is SGHTA and CDR2 is FQGNSA in the germline V gene. Trimming stripped 0 bases from V and 1 base from J, with 12 bases between. This CDR3 has 16 residues. The CDR3 spells CASSLARGSGNTEAFF. The CDR3 DNA reads as TGTGCCAGCAGCTTAGCGCGGGGATCCGGGAACACTGAAGCTTTCTTT.

The table lists this clonotype with a few counts. The genes are TRBV4-3 and TRBJ1-5; D may be TRBD1 (6 bases). The ends were cut back, 0 bases at V and 1 base at J, with 13 bases in the middle. The CDR3 totals 17 residues. Germline lookup yields CDR1 LGHNA and CDR2 YSLEER. CDR3 bases: TGCGCCAGCAGCCAAGATCATTCAGGGGTGAGCAATCAGCCCCAGCATTTT. Translation gives CASSQDHSGVSNQPQHF.

CDR3 residues: CASSFAGFDGYTF. DNA of the CDR3: TGTGCCAGCAGTTTTGCCGGGTTTGATGGCTACACCTTC. The rearrangement uses TRBV27 and TRBJ1-2, with D uncertain. Germline V gene lookup returns CDR1 MNHEY and CDR2 SMNVEV (reference sequence). Trimming took 3 bases from V and 6 from J, leaving 11 bases between them. This CDR3 contains 13 residues.